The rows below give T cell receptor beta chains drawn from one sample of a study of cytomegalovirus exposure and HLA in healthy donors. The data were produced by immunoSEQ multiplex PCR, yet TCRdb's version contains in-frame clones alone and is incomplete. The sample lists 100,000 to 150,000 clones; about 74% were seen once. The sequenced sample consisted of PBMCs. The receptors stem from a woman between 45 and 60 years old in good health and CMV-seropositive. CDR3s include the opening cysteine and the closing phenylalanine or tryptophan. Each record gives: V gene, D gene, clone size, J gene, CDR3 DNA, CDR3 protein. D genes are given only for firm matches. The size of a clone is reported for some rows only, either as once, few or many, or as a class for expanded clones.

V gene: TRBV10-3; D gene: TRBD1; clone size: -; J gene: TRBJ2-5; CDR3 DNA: TGTGCCATCAGTGAGTCAGTGGGACAGGGGGAGACCCAGTACTTC; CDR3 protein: CAISESVGQGETQYF
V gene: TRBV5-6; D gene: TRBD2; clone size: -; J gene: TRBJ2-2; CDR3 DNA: TGTGCCAGCAGCTTCCGACTAGCGGGGGACACCGGGGAGCTGTTTTTT; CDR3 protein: CASSFRLAGDTGELFF
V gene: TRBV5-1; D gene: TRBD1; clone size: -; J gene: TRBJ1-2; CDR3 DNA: TGCGCCAGCAGCGGGAATACCGGGACAGGGTTTTTGGACTATGGCTACACCTTC; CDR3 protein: CASSGNTGTGFLDYGYTF
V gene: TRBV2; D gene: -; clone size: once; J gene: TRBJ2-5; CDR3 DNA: TGTGCCAGCAGGGGGCCGGTCCAAGAGACCCAGTACTTC; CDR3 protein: CASRGPVQETQYF
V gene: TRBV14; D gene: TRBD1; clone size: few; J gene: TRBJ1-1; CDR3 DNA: TGTGCCTCTGGGCAGGGGGCCACTGAAGCTTTCTTT; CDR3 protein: CASGQGATEAFF
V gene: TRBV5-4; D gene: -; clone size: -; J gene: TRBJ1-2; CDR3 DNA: TGTGCCAGCAGCTTGGCCACATCCTATGGCTACACCTTC; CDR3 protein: CASSLATSYGYTF
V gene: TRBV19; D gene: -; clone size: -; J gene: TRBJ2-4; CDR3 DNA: TGTGCCAGTAAGGTGGTGGGGGCTACCAAAAACATTCAGTACTTC; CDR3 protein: CASKVVGATKNIQYF
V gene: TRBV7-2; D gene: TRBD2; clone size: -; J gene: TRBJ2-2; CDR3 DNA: TGTGCCAGCAGCTTACTAGCGGGGTACACCGGGGAGCTGTTTTTT; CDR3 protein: CASSLLAGYTGELFF
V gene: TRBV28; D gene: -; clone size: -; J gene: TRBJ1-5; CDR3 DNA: TGTGCCATCACCGGGGGTAGCAATCAGCCCCAGCATTTT; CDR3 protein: CAITGGSNQPQHF
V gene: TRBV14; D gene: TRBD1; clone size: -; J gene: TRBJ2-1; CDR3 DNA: TGTGCCAGCAGACGCGGGACAGGGGTGAGGAATGAGCAGTTCTTC; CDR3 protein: CASRRGTGVRNEQFF
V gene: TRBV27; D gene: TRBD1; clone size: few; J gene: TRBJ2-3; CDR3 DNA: TGTGCCAGCAGTCGGCCGGGACAGGGGCCAGATACGCAGTATTTT; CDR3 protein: CASSRPGQGPDTQYF
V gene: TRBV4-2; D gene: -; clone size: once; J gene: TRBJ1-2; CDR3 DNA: TGTGCCAGCAGCCAGGCAGCTAACTATGGCTACACCTTC; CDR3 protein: CASSQAANYGYTF
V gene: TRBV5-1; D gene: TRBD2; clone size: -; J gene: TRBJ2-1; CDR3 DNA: TGCGCCAGCAGCCCGGGGGGTGGCGGCACCTCCGGTGAGCAGTTCTTC; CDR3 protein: CASSPGGGGTSGEQFF
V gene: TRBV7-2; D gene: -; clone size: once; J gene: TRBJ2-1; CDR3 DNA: TGTGCCAGCAGCTGGGCGGGTAGTGGGGGCGATGAGCAGTTCTTC; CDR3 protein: CASSWAGSGGDEQFF
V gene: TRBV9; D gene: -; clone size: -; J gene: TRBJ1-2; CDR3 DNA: TGTGCCAGCAGCATCAGCGTACTCGGGGGGTTTGGCTATGGCTACACCTTC; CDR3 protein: CASSISVLGGFGYGYTF
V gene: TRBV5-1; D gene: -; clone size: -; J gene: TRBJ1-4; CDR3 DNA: TGCGCCAGCAGCTTGTTTCGGGCAACTAATGAAAAACTGTTTTTT; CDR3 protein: CASSLFRATNEKLFF
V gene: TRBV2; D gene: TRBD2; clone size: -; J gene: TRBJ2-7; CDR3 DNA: TGTGCCAGCAAAGGCCTAGCGGGGCCCCACGAGCAGTACTTC; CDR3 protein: CASKGLAGPHEQYF
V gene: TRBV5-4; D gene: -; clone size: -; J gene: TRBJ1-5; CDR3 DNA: TGTGCCAGCAGCACACACGGGAGTAGCAATCAGCCCCAGCATTTT; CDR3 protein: CASSTHGSSNQPQHF
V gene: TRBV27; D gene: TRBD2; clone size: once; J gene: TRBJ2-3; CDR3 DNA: TGTGCCAGCATGGGCGGGGGGGCTTCAGATACGCAGTATTTT; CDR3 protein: CASMGGGASDTQYF
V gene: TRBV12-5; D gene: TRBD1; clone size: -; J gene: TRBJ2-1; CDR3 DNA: TGTGCTAGTGGTTGGGGACAGTACAATGAGCAGTTCTTC; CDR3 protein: CASGWGQYNEQFF
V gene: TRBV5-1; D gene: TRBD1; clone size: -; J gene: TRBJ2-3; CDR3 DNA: TGCGCCAGCAGCTGGACAGGGGCGAGAGATACGCAGTATTTT; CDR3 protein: CASSWTGARDTQYF
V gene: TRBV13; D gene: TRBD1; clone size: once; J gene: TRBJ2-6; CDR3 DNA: TGTGCCAGCAGCTTAGACAGGGGGCCCTCTGGGGCCAACGTCCTGACTTTC; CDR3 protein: CASSLDRGPSGANVLTF
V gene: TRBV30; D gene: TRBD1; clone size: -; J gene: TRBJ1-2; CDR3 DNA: TGTGCCTGGGGACAGGGGAGCTATGGCTACACCTTC; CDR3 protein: CAWGQGSYGYTF
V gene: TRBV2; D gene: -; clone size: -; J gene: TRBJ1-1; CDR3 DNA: TGTGCCAGCAGATTCGGAGGGGACACTGAAGCTTTCTTT; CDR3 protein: CASRFGGDTEAFF
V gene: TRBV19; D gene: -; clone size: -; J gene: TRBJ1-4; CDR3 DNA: TGTGCCAGTAGTAGCCAGGCTCGAGAAAAACTGTTTTTT; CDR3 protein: CASSSQAREKLFF
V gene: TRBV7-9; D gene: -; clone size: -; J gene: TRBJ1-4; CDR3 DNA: TGTGCCAGCAGCCCGGAGGGCATATATGAAAAACTGTTTTTT; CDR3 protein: CASSPEGIYEKLFF
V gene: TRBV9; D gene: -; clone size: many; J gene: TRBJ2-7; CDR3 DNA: TGTGCCAGCAGCGTAGAAGCGGGTAGCTCCTACGAGCAGTACTTC; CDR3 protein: CASSVEAGSSYEQYF
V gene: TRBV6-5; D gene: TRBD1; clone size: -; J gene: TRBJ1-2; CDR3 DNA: TGTGCCAGCAGTTACTCGGACAGGGGCTATGGCTACACCTTC; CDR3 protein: CASSYSDRGYGYTF
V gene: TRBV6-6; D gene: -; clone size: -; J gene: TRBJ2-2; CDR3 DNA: TGTGCCAGCAGTTTCGTACAGCACACCGGGGAGCTGTTTTTT; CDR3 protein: CASSFVQHTGELFF
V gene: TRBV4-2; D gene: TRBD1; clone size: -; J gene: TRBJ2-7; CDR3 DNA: TGTGCCAGCAGCCAAGATCTTGGCGCAGGGGGCTACGAGCAGTACTTC; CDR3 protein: CASSQDLGAGGYEQYF
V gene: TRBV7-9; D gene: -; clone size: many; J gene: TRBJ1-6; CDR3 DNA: TGTGCCAGCAGCTCTAACAGGGTCTACGAACCCCTCCACTTT; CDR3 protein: CASSSNRVYEPLHF
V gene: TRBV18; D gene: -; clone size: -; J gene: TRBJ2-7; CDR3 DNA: TGTGCCAGCTCACCACTAGCCAGGGCAAACGAGCAGTACTTC; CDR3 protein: CASSPLARANEQYF
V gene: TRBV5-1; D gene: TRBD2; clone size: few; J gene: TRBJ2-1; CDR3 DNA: TGCGCCAGCATGGTGGGGGGGTCCTACAATGAGCAGTTCTTC; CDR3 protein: CASMVGGSYNEQFF
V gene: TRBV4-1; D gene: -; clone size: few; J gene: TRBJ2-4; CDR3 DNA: TGCGCCAGCAGCCAAGACAGTCAGGCACAGGGAAGGTACATTCAGTACTTC; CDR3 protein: CASSQDSQAQGRYIQYF
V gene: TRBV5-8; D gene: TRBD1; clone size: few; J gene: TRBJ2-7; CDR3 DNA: TGTGCCAGCAGCTTATGGACAGGGAAACCCTACGAGCAGTACTTC; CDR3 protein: CASSLWTGKPYEQYF
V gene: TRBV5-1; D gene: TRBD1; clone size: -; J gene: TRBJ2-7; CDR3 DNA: TGCGCCAGCAGCATGCGACAGGGGGCCTACGAGCAGTACTTC; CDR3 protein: CASSMRQGAYEQYF
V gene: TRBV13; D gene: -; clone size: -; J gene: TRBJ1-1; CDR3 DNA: TGTGCCAGCAGCTTAGCGGCGGGGGCGAACACTGAAGCTTTCTTT; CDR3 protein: CASSLAAGANTEAFF
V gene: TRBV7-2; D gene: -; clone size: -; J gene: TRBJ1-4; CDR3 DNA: TGTGCCAGCAGCTTAGGTTCATCAACTAATGAAAAACTGTTTTTT; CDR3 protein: CASSLGSSTNEKLFF
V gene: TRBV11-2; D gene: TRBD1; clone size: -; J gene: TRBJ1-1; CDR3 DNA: TGTGCCAGCAGCTTAGTGAAGACAGGGGAAGCTTTCTTT; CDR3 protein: CASSLVKTGEAFF
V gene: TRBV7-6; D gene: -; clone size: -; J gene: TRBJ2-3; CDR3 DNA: TGTGCCAGCAGCTATCAAGCAGGGCTTAGCACAGATACGCAGTATTTT; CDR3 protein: CASSYQAGLSTDTQYF
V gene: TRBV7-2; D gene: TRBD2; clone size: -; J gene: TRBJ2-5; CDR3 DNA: TGTGCCAGCAGCACAGGAGGACTAGCGGGGGGGATGTCCCAGTACTTC; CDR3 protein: CASSTGGLAGGMSQYF
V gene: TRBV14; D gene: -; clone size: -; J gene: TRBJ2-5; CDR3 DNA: TGTGCCAGCAGCCAAGTACAGGGGAGGGAGACCCAGTACTTC; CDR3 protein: CASSQVQGRETQYF
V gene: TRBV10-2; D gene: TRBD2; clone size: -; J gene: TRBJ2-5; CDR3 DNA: TGCGCCAGTGCAGCGGGGTGGGAGACCCAGTACTTC; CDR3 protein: CASAAGWETQYF
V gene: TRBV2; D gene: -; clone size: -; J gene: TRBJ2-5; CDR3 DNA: TGTGCCAGCAGGCGTGAGGAGACCCAGTACTTC; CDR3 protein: CASRREETQYF
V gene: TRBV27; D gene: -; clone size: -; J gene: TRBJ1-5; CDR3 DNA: TGTGCCAGCAGTTTATCTGGGGGGAGCAATCAGCCCCAGCATTTT; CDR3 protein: CASSLSGGSNQPQHF
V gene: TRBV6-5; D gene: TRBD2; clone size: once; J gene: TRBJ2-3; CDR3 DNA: TGTGCCAGCAGTTCCCCTAGCGGGGGAAGCACAGATACGCAGTATTTT; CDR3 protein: CASSSPSGGSTDTQYF
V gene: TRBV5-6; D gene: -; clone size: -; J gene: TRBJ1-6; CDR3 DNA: TGTGCCAGCAGCTTGGCCGCGCAGTCTAGCTATAATTCACCCCTCCACTTT; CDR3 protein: CASSLAAQSSYNSPLHF
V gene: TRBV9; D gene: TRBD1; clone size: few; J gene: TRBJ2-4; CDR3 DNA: TGTGCCAGCAGCGCGGGACAGGCCCAAGCCAAAAACATTCAGTACTTC; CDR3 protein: CASSAGQAQAKNIQYF
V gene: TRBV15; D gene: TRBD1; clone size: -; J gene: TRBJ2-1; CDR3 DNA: TGTGCCACCAGCAGGAGGGACAGTATATACAATGAGCAGTTCTTC; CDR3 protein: CATSRRDSIYNEQFF
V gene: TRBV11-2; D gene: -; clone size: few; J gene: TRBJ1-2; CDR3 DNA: TGTGCCAGCAGCCCAATACTGGGGGGTGGCTACACCTTC; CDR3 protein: CASSPILGGGYTF
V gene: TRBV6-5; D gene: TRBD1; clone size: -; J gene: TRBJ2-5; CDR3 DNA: TGTGCCAGCAACTTAGGACAGGGGGCTCTCGGGACCCAGTACTTC; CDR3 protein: CASNLGQGALGTQYF
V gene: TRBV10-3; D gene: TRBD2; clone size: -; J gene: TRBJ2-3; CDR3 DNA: TGTGCCATCAGTGATCCCACTCTAGCGGGGGGTACCATCGGTACGCAGTATTTT; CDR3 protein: CAISDPTLAGGTIGTQYF
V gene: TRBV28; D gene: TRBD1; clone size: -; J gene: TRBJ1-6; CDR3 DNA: TGTGCCAGCAGTCTGAACAGGGGTAGCCTCCACTTT; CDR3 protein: CASSLNRGSLHF
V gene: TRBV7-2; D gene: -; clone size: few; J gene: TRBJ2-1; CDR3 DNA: TGTGCCAGCAGCGTGCTCCCGGGTAGCTCCTACAATGAGCAGTTCTTC; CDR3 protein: CASSVLPGSSYNEQFF
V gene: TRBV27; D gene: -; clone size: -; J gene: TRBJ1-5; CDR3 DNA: TGTGCCAGCAGTTTGTCCGGCGCGGGCAATCAGCCCCAGCATTTT; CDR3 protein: CASSLSGAGNQPQHF
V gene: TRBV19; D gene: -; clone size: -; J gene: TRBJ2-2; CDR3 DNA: TGTGCCAGTAGATGGGGGCTTTACGGGGAGCTGTTTTTT; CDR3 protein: CASRWGLYGELFF
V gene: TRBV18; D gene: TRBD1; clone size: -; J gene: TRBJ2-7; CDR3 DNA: TGTGCCAGCTCCCGCAAAGACAGGGACGAGCAGTACTTC; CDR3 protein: CASSRKDRDEQYF
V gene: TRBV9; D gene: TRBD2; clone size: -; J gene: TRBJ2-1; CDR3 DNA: TGTGCCAGCAGCCTACGGACTAGCGGGGGGGCAATTCTCTCCTACAATGAGCAGTTCTTC; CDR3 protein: CASSLRTSGGAILSYNEQFF
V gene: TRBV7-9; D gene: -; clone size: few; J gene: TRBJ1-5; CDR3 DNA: TGTGCCAGCAGCTTAGCTGCGAAGCCCCAGCATTTT; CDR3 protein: CASSLAAKPQHF